Detailed here is one T cell receptor (beta chain). The antigen is not known. Extracted RNA was reverse transcribed into cDNA, the sequencing template. Using immunoSEQ multiplex PCR, the repertoire was profiled, and TCRdb retains in-frame clones only, with some absent. The sample lists 120,000 or so clones, approximately 47% occurring once. Germline-derived CDR1 and CDR2 are GTSNPN and SVGIG (reference sequence). After removal of 7 bases from V and 3 bases from J, the junction contained 6 bases not matched to a gene. CDR3 length equals 14 residues. These data originate in a study of CD8+ T cells in alopecia areata. General study results and limits: Lesional tissue from the scalp (especially in alopecia totalis/universalis) showed higher clonality than normal scalp.

Sequences were obtained from NKG2D-low CD8+ T cells sorted from blood. This rearrangement joins TRBV30 to TRBJ1-5; 10 bases match TRBD1. The TCR sequence derives from a human donor with alopecia areata. The DNA of the CDR3 is TGTGCCTCCGGACAGGGGGGTTCCAATCAGCCCCAGCATTTT. This codes for CASGQGGSNQPQHF.